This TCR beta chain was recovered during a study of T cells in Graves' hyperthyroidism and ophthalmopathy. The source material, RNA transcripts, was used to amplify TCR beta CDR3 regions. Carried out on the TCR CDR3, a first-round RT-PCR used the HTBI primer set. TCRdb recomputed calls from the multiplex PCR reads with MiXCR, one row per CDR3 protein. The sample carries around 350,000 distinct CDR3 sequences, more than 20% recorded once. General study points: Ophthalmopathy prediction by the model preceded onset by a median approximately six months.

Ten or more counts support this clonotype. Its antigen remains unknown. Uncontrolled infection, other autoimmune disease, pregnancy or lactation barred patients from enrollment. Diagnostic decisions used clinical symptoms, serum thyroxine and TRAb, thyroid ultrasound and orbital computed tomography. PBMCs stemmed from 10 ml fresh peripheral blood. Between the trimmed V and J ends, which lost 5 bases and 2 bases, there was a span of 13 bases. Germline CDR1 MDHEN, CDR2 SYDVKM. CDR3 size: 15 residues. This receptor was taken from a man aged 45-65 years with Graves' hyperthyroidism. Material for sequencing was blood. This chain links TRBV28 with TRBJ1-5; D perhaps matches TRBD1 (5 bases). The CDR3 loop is CASSPGPGRNQPQHF. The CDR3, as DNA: TGTGCCAGCAGTCCGGGGCCCGGACGCAATCAGCCCCAGCATTTT.